The rows below give T cell receptor beta chains drawn from one sample of a study. TCRdb itself ran the 5' RACE reads through MiXCR, one entry per CDR3 protein. Here the sample spans tens of thousands of distinct CDR3 sequences, roughly 27% being singletons. Sequenced: memory CD4+ T cells sorted from a lymph node. These TCRs come from a female donor with breast cancer. Both conserved end residues are part of each CDR3. The D gene is left open where the match is weak. Where a row states a size, it is once, few, many or the class of an expanded clone; other rows omit it.

v_call,d_call,j_call,clone_size,cdr3_aa,cdr3_nt
TRBV4-2,.,TRBJ2-2,few,CASSHHRLAGELFF,TGTGCCAGCAGCCACCACCGACTAGCCGGGGAGCTGTTTTTT
TRBV5-5,TRBD1,TRBJ1-5,many,CASSLGTVYSNQPQHF,TGTGCCAGCAGCTTAGGGACAGTCTATAGCAATCAGCCCCAGCATTTT
TRBV25-1,TRBD1,TRBJ2-1,.,CASSKSRDRDREQFF,TGTGCCAGCAGTAAATCCCGGGACAGGGATCGTGAGCAGTTCTTC
TRBV6-1,.,TRBJ2-6,.,CASSEISGANVLTF,TGTGCCAGCAGTGAGATCTCTGGGGCCAACGTCCTGACTTTC
TRBV29-1,.,TRBJ2-2,few,CSVVGENTGELFF,TGCAGCGTTGTGGGGGAGAACACCGGGGAGCTGTTTTTT
TRBV4-2,.,TRBJ2-7,few,CASSHLGQDEQYF,TGTGCCAGCAGCCATCTCGGTCAGGACGAGCAGTACTTC
TRBV6-5,.,TRBJ2-3,.,CASRLTDTDTQYF,TGTGCCAGCAGACTAACAGACACAGATACGCAGTATTTT
TRBV6-5,.,TRBJ2-5,few,CASSPIASQGGETQYF,TGTGCCAGCAGCCCTATAGCGAGTCAGGGGGGAGAGACCCAGTACTTC
TRBV4-2,.,TRBJ1-3,.,CASSREADARAGNTIYF,TGTGCCAGCAGCCGCGAGGCAGACGCTAGGGCTGGAAACACCATATATTTT
TRBV7-2,.,TRBJ2-1,.,CASSLVVVAEYNEQFF,TGTGCCAGCAGCTTAGTAGTGGTAGCGGAGTACAATGAGCAGTTCTTC
TRBV28,.,TRBJ2-7,many,CASSPSTYEQYF,TGTGCCAGCAGTCCCTCTACTTACGAGCAGTACTTC
TRBV4-1,.,TRBJ2-7,once,CASSQLRGTAYELYF,TGCGCCAGCAGCCAACTCCGCGGGACAGCCTACGAGCTGTACTTC
TRBV27,TRBD1,TRBJ1-4,few,CASSHATGGAEKLFF,TGTGCCAGCAGTCACGCGACAGGGGGCGCGGAAAAACTGTTTTTT
TRBV7-9,TRBD1,TRBJ1-2,.,CASSLGDRADYGYTF,TGTGCCAGCAGCTTAGGGGACAGGGCGGACTATGGCTACACCTTC
TRBV20-1,TRBD1,TRBJ2-7,few,CSARLDRGYEQYF,TGCAGTGCTAGGTTAGACAGGGGGTACGAGCAGTACTTC
TRBV12-3/TRBV12-4,.,TRBJ2-7,few,CASKSGTSSYEQYF,TGTGCCAGCAAATCCGGGACGTCTTCCTACGAGCAGTACTTC
TRBV7-3,.,TRBJ2-5,.,CASSFTDQETQYF,TGTGCCAGCAGCTTTACCGATCAAGAGACCCAGTACTTC
TRBV11-3,TRBD2,TRBJ2-1,few,CASSWREGNNEQFF,TGTGCCAGCAGCTGGCGGGAGGGTAACAATGAGCAGTTCTTC
TRBV12-3/TRBV12-4,.,TRBJ2-3,.,CASRSFGAGSTDTQYF,TGTGCCAGCAGGTCCTTTGGGGCGGGGTCCACAGATACGCAGTATTTT
TRBV7-2,.,TRBJ1-6,few,CASSPLSSPLHF,TGTGCCAGCAGCCCGCTAAGTTCACCCCTCCACTTT
TRBV4-2,.,TRBJ2-2,many,CASSTSSGELFF,TGTGCCAGCAGCACAAGTAGCGGGGAGCTGTTTTTT
TRBV13,TRBD2,TRBJ2-1,.,CASSLRLAGDEQFF,TGTGCCAGCAGCCTCAGACTAGCGGGAGATGAGCAGTTCTTC
TRBV5-8,.,TRBJ2-7,.,CASSFPGITYEQYF,TGTGCCAGCAGCTTCCCGGGCATTACCTACGAGCAGTACTTC
TRBV7-3,TRBD2,TRBJ2-1,.,CASSPTAGPANEQFF,TGTGCCAGCAGCCCAACAGCGGGACCAGCGAATGAGCAGTTCTTC
TRBV27,TRBD1,TRBJ1-1,few,CASSRTGSTEAFF,TGTGCCAGCAGCAGGACAGGGTCCACTGAAGCTTTCTTT
TRBV7-3,.,TRBJ2-3,once,CASSPDRYTDTQYF,TGTGCCAGCAGCCCCGACCGATACACAGATACGCAGTATTTT
TRBV6-2/TRBV6-3,.,TRBJ1-1,few,CASSRPTGNTEAFF,TGTGCCAGCAGCCGCCCGACAGGGAACACTGAAGCTTTCTTT
TRBV20-1,.,TRBJ2-7,.,CSAQGHDDYVQYF,TGCAGTGCCCAGGGACACGACGATTACGTGCAGTACTTC
TRBV20-1,TRBD1,TRBJ1-2,.,CSAQGQPRDYGYTF,TGCAGTGCTCAGGGACAGCCTAGGGACTATGGCTACACCTTC
TRBV20-1,.,TRBJ2-2,.,CSAEGAGELFF,TGCAGTGCGGAGGGGGCCGGGGAGCTGTTTTTT
TRBV5-6,TRBD2,TRBJ2-7,few,CASSWRTSGDLDEQYF,TGTGCCAGCAGCTGGCGGACTAGCGGGGATTTAGACGAGCAGTACTTC
TRBV7-6,.,TRBJ1-3,few,CASRLNSGNTIYF,TGTGCCAGCCGACTGAACTCTGGAAACACCATATATTTT
TRBV4-1,TRBD2,TRBJ2-3,.,CASSQVLTSGTDTQYF,TGCGCCAGCAGCCAAGTCCTGACTAGCGGCACAGATACGCAGTATTTT
TRBV7-7,.,TRBJ2-5,.,CASSPRLEGETQYF,TGTGCCAGCAGCCCAAGACTCGAAGGAGAGACCCAGTACTTC
TRBV27,.,TRBJ2-6,few,CASSFSAGANVLTF,TGTGCCAGCAGTTTCAGCGCTGGGGCCAACGTCCTGACTTTC
TRBV5-6,.,TRBJ1-4,.,CASSIFNEKLFF,TGTGCCAGCAGCATCTTTAATGAAAAACTGTTTTTT